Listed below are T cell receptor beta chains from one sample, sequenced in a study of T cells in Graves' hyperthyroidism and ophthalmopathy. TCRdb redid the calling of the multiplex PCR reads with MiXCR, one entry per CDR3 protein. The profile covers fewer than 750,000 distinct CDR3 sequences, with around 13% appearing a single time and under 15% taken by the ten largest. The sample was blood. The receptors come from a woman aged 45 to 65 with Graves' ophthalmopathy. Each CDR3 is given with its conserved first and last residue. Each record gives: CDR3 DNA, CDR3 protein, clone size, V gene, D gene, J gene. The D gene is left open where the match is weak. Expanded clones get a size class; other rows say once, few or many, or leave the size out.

TGCAGTGCTAGACAAACAGGGGACAATGAGCAGTTCTTC,CSARQTGDNEQFF,few,TRBV20-1,TRBD1,TRBJ2-1
TGTGCCAGCAGCTCGCGCGTCCCGGGCGGCGAGCAGTTCTTC,CASSSRVPGGEQFF,many,TRBV11-2,NA,TRBJ2-1
TGTGCCAGCAGCTTAAGGCGCGAGACCAATGAGCAGTTCTTC,CASSLRRETNEQFF,many,TRBV7-3,NA,TRBJ2-1
TGCAGTGCTAGACGTAGCGGGCAGCCCTACGAGCAGTACTTC,CSARRSGQPYEQYF,many,TRBV20-1,TRBD2,TRBJ2-7
TGTGCCAGCAGCTTAGAGAGGGACAGTGAAGCTTTCTTT,CASSLERDSEAFF,many,TRBV11-2,TRBD1,TRBJ1-1
TGTGCCAGTAGAATGAGGGGGGCGCATGGCTACACCTTC,CASRMRGAHGYTF,few,TRBV19,NA,TRBJ1-2
TGTGCCAGCAGCGTAAGCCACACCGGGGAGCTGTTTTTT,CASSVSHTGELFF,few,TRBV9,NA,TRBJ2-2
TGTGCCAGCAGGCCAACAGGAGAGGTCGAGCAGTTCTTC,CASRPTGEVEQFF,few,TRBV27,NA,TRBJ2-1
TGTGCCAGCAGCAGGGACAGCGCAGATACGCAGTATTTT,CASSRDSADTQYF,many,TRBV7-9,TRBD1,TRBJ2-3
TGTGCCAGCTCACCAAGGGGAGGAAACACCATATATTTT,CASSPRGGNTIYF,many,TRBV18,NA,TRBJ1-3
TGTGCCAGCAGTTCGGATCTGGGCCACAGCTCTGGAAACACCATATATTTT,CASSSDLGHSSGNTIYF,few,TRBV28,NA,TRBJ1-3
TGTGCCATCAGTGAGTCGAGAATCTATGGCTACACCTTC,CAISESRIYGYTF,NA,TRBV10-3,NA,TRBJ1-2
TGTGCCAGCAGCGTAGACCCTGCCGACAGGGTCAAAAACATTCAGTACTTC,CASSVDPADRVKNIQYF,NA,TRBV9,TRBD1,TRBJ2-4
TGTGCCAGCAGCGTCGGGACAGGTGATAACTATGGCTACACCTTC,CASSVGTGDNYGYTF,few,TRBV9,TRBD1,TRBJ1-2
TGTGCCATCAAGGGACGCCCGACCTCTGGAAACACCATATATTTT,CAIKGRPTSGNTIYF,NA,TRBV2,NA,TRBJ1-3
TGTGCCTTATACAGGAACACTGAAGCTTTCTTT,CALYRNTEAFF,many,TRBV28,NA,TRBJ1-1
TGCGCCAGCAGCCAGACAACGTGGACTGAAGCTTTCTTT,CASSQTTWTEAFF,many,TRBV4-1,NA,TRBJ1-1
TGTGCCAGCACCCATCGGGCTAGCGGGAGCACCGGGGAGCTGTTTTTT,CASTHRASGSTGELFF,NA,TRBV27,TRBD2,TRBJ2-2
TGTGCCAGCAGTCACCGGGACAGGGGGCAACATACGCAGTATTTT,CASSHRDRGQHTQYF,few,TRBV28,TRBD1,TRBJ2-3
TGTGCCTGGAGCGCTGGGACGGGCAATGAGCAGTTCTTC,CAWSAGTGNEQFF,NA,TRBV30,NA,TRBJ2-1
TGTGCCAGCAGGCCGGGACACGCGAACACCGGGGAGCTGTTTTTT,CASRPGHANTGELFF,many,TRBV12-3/TRBV12-4,NA,TRBJ2-2
TGTGCCAGCAGTTATAGGACAGGGGGTAGCACCGGGGAGCTGTTTTTT,CASSYRTGGSTGELFF,many,TRBV6-1,TRBD1,TRBJ2-2
TGTGCCAGTACCTTGAGCGGGGGACCGTACAATGAGCAGTTCTTC,CASTLSGGPYNEQFF,NA,TRBV19,TRBD2,TRBJ2-1
TGCGCCAGCAGAGGGCTAGCGGGGTTCAATGAGCAGTTCTTC,CASRGLAGFNEQFF,NA,TRBV5-1,TRBD2,TRBJ2-1
TGTGCCACCAGTGATCTCCCGGGACTAGCGGGAGGGAGCACAGATACGCAGTATTTT,CATSDLPGLAGGSTDTQYF,many,TRBV24-1,TRBD2,TRBJ2-3
TGTGCCATCAGTGCCGGACAGTCTAATGAAAAACTGTTTTTT,CAISAGQSNEKLFF,many,TRBV10-3,NA,TRBJ1-4